This record looks at one T cell receptor (beta chain) sequence and its context. The clone's antigen remains unknown. Base quality data are lacking; no much larger clone is found one base away. The CDR3 numbers 15 residues from cysteine through phenylalanine. The only DNA kept is the CDR3, 45 bases in frame from the first base. The germline V gene gives CDR1 as MGHDK and CDR2 as SYGVNS. V trim: 5 bases; J trim: 4 bases; unmatched bases: 5. Genomic DNA was isolated from the sorted cells so that the TCRbeta CDR3 region could be sequenced. TCRbeta CDR3 regions were sequenced using the immunoSEQ Assay. TCRdb took over this immuneACCESS table, retaining in-frame rearrangements with V and J assigned. Such tables are incomplete; in checked studies, under half of the missing clones stem from an unresolved V gene, and the remainder is unexplained. The sample table holds about 100,000 clones, of which 75% to 95% were seen once. Approximately 0.55% of the sample comes from the top ten.

The sample is drawn from a study of OX40 agonist ivuxolimab in advanced cancers. About the study as a whole: The costimulatory receptor OX40 (CD134) was targeted by ivuxolimab, a fully human IgG2 agonistic monoclonal antibody. Intravenous ivuxolimab was administered to patients every 2 weeks at six dose levels: 0.01, 0.1, 0.3, 1.5, 3 and 10 mg/kg. Among the approximately 54 dose-escalation patients, about 19 had hepatocellular carcinoma, approximately 15 melanoma, 9 renal cell carcinoma and 9 head and neck cancer. The dose-escalation cohort was approximately 83% male with a mean age of 60 years, ranging from roughly 20 to 80. Prior anti-PD-1, anti-PD-L1 or anti-CTLA-4 therapy was permitted, and checkpoint inhibitors had been received by less than 45% of dose-escalation patients. Three dose-escalation patients achieved partial responses, one with hepatocellular carcinoma and two with cutaneous melanoma. Peripheral TCRbeta sequencing was intended to test whether TCR sequence diversity was altered and clonal T-cell expansion was caused by ivuxolimab. The paper covers the monotherapy dose-escalation part of the phase I ivuxolimab trial, which included N ≈ 57 patients.

The trial excluded patients who had a history of autoimmune disease or who were on systemic immunosuppression. Peripheral blood for TCR sequencing was collected from all dose cohorts at baseline, on cycle 4 day 1, and on cycle 7 day 1. Samples were obtained from an open-label, multicenter, first-in-human phase I dose-escalation trial of ivuxolimab. Adults with locally advanced or metastatic melanoma, renal cell, hepatocellular, or head and neck squamous cell carcinoma were enrolled in the trial. Before TCR sequencing, CD4+ T cells and CD8+ T cells from peripheral blood were sorted into separate populations. Study-level results and caveats: At doses from 0.1 to 3.0 mg/kg, clonal expansion was seen in both CD4+ and CD8+ blood T cells between baseline and week 6. After ivuxolimab, expanded clones were on average more numerous among CD8+ T cells than among CD4+ T cells. Partial responders in the 0.1-3.0 mg/kg groups had among the lowest normalized peripheral clonal expansion, especially among CD8+ T cells. The antigen specificity of the peripheral T cells that underwent clonal expansion was not determined. Low levels of normalized T-cell clonal expansion were also seen in some patients who did not respond.

Recombination joined TRBV25-1 with TRBJ2-1, and 10 bases in between align with TRBD2. This receptor was identified in an adult with an advanced solid tumor such as melanoma, head and neck, liver or kidney cancer. Specimen: CD4+ or CD8+ T cells sorted from blood, collected in a trial of the OX40 agonist ivuxolimab. The CDR3 region reads CASSRAGGTYNEQFF. The DNA sequence is TGTGCCAGCAGTAGAGCGGGAGGGACATACAATGAGCAGTTCTTC.